The 25 T cell receptor beta chains given below trace back to one sample, sequenced in a study of response to subunit inactivated influenza vaccine. Using its own MiXCR run on the RT-PCR reads, TCRdb lists one record per CDR3 protein. The table records hundreds of thousands of distinct CDR3 sequences, about 10% of them present only once. The sample consisted of PBMCs from blood, taken on the day of vaccination. These TCRs come from a man aged 50 or older who received an inactivated influenza vaccine.

The V and J genes are TRBV18 and TRBJ2-7; D possibly corresponds to TRBD1 (7 bases). Trimming took 4 bases from V and 3 from J, leaving 13 bases between them. CDR1 is KGHSH, CDR2 LQKENI, per germline. The CDR3 length is 14 residues. The CDR3 is CASSRRQGLYEQYF. The CDR3 nucleotides read TGTGCCAGCTCACGTAGACAGGGACTCTACGAGCAGTACTTC.

The V and J genes are TRBV3-1 and TRBJ2-7, with 10 bases that match TRBD2. Trimming removed 1 base from V and 5 bases from J; junction bases left unmatched: 5. Germline V gene sequence: CDR1 LGHDT, CDR2 YNNKEL (reference sequence). This CDR3 has 15 residues. For the CDR3, the DNA is TGTGCCAGCAGCCAAGTCTCTAGCGGGAGCCACGAGCAGTACTTC. It is translated as CASSQVSSGSHEQYF.

This clonotype appeared a few times. This chain joins TRBV20-1 and TRBJ2-5; D may be TRBD2 (7 bases). Germline V gene data show CDR1 as DFQATT and CDR2 as SNEGSKA (reference sequence). This CDR3 spans 15 amino acids. Trimming cost V 6 bases and J 3 bases, with 20 bases left between them. The DNA for the CDR3 is TGCAGTGCGACCAGGGGAGGGAGACGGGAAGAGACCCAGTACTTC. It specifies CSATRGGRREETQYF.

The rearrangement joins TRBV5-1 to TRBJ2-7, with 9 nucleotides matching TRBD1. V trimming: 5 bases; J trimming: 4 bases; junction bases outside the gene matches: 10. The V gene's germline CDR1 is SGHRS and CDR2 YFSETQ. The CDR3 sequence is 15 residues long. CDR3 nucleotides: TGCGCCAGCAGTATGGCACCGGGACAGGGTTACGAGCAGTACTTC. Protein sequence: CASSMAPGQGYEQYF. Variable domain in full (rest from reference TRBV5-1 and TRBJ2-7): KAGVTQTPRYLIKTRGQQVTLSCSPISGHRSVSWYQQTPGQGLQFLFEYFSETQRNKGNFPGRFSGRQFSNSRSEMNVSTLELGDSALYLCASSMAPGQGYEQYFGPGTRLTVT.

The sample holds a few counts of this clonotype. The gene calls are TRBV5-1 and TRBJ2-3, with 7 positions matching TRBD1. The trim removed 0 bases at V and 2 bases at J, leaving 3 bases unmatched. Germline V gives CDR1 SGHRS, CDR2 YFSETQ. The CDR3 contains 15 residues. The CDR3 bases are TGCGCCAGCAGCTTGGACAGGGGATTCACAGATACGCAGTATTTT. Residues: CASSLDRGFTDTQYF.

The sample holds a few counts of this clonotype. The chain joins TRBV5-1 to TRBJ2-4, with 8 bases aligning to TRBD1. After removal of 0 bases from V and 0 bases from J, the junction contained 5 bases not matched to a gene. Germline V gene data show CDR1 as SGHRS and CDR2 as YFSETQ. This CDR3 contains 17 residues. This CDR3 is CASSLGTGLLAKNIQYF. The CDR3 nucleotides read TGCGCCAGCAGCTTGGGGACAGGGCTTTTAGCCAAAAACATTCAGTACTTC.

This chain links TRBV6-6 with TRBJ1-1; 7 nucleotides line up with TRBD1. The CDR3 sequence is 12 residues long. Germline CDR1 is MNHNY and CDR2 is SVGAGI (reference sequence). V shed 6 bases and J 7 bases; nucleotides not matched to a gene: 5. The CDR3 loop is CASSQYRGEAFF. In DNA form, the CDR3 reads TGTGCCAGCAGCCAATACAGGGGTGAAGCTTTCTTT.

There are a few counts of this clonotype. V is TRBV4-3 and J is TRBJ2-7; 7 bases are shared with TRBD1. The CDR3 has 17 residues. The V segment lost 0 bases and the J segment 3 bases; nucleotides outside the gene matches: 11. Per germline, CDR1 LGHNA and CDR2 YSLEER. CDR3 amino acids: CASSQERQGYRNYEQYF. CDR3 coding DNA: TGCGCCAGCAGCCAAGAAAGACAGGGTTATAGAAACTACGAGCAGTACTTC.

The rearrangement joins TRBV5-1 to TRBJ1-2; the D is unclear. Germline CDR1 SGHRS, CDR2 YFSETQ. The CDR3 is 14 residues long. Trimming removed 0 bases at V and 4 bases at J, with 10 bases between. CDR3 sequence (DNA): TGCGCCAGCAGCTTGGTGAACAGTCTCTATGGCTACACCTTC. Amino acid sequence: CASSLVNSLYGYTF.

J is TRBJ2-7 and V is TRBV10-3; D may correspond to TRBD1 or TRBD2 (5 bases each). This CDR3 contains 18 residues. Trimming removed 4 bases at V and 3 bases at J, with 25 bases between. Germline V gene data show CDR1 as ENHRY and CDR2 as SYGVKD. CDR3 in DNA: TGTGCCATCAGTGTAATGAGGCTAGGGGAGACTCGAGGCTACGAGCAGTACTTC. Residues: CAISVMRLGETRGYEQYF.

The chain joins TRBV11-2 to TRBJ2-7; possible D gene TRBD1, 6 bases. V was pared by 1 base and J by 3 bases, with 10 bases between. Germline values: CDR1 SGHAT, CDR2 FQNNGV. The CDR3 is 14 amino acids. The DNA for the CDR3 is TGTGCCAGCAGCTTAGGGGGGACACTCTACGAGCAGTACTTC. The encoded protein is CASSLGGTLYEQYF.

This clonotype has ten or more counts. J is TRBJ2-7 and V is TRBV7-9, with D tentatively TRBD1 or TRBD2 (5 bases each). The length of the CDR3 is 13 residues. CDR1 SEHNR and CDR2 FQNEAQ come from the germline V gene (reference sequence). The V and J ends lost 5 bases and 3 bases respectively, with 11 bases between them. The CDR3 DNA follows: TGTGCCAGCAGCGGCCCGAGGGGCTACGAGCAGTACTTC. Translation gives CASSGPRGYEQYF.

This clonotype was detected ten times or more. J is TRBJ1-1 and V is TRBV5-1; no definite D call. Trimming removed 0 bases at V and 0 bases at J, with 6 bases between. From germline, CDR1 is SGHRS and CDR2 YFSETQ. The CDR3 loop spans 14 amino acids. The CDR3 nucleotides read TGCGCCAGCAGCTTGGTATACGTGAACACTGAAGCTTTCTTT. It encodes CASSLVYVNTEAFF. Looking up the rest from reference TRBV5-1 and TRBJ1-1 gives the full variable domain: KAGVTQTPRYLIKTRGQQVTLSCSPISGHRSVSWYQQTPGQGLQFLFEYFSETQRNKGNFPGRFSGRQFSNSRSEMNVSTLELGDSALYLCASSLVYVNTEAFFGQGTRLTVV.

The sample holds a few counts of this clonotype. Here the CDR3 DNA reads TGCGCCAGCAGCTTGGAAGGCAGGAGCTCCTACAATGAGCAGTTCTTC. Translating it yields CASSLEGRSSYNEQFF. The chain is built from TRBV5-1 and TRBJ2-1, with D unresolved. CDR3 length equals 16 residues. CDR1 is SGHRS and CDR2 is YFSETQ in the germline V gene. The V gene lost 0 bases and the J gene lost 0 bases, with 10 bases spanning the gap.

This clonotype was picked up a small number of times. The V call is TRBV3-1, the J call TRBJ2-1; perhaps TRBD1 as D (7 bases). Trimming stripped 1 base from V and 4 bases from J, with 20 bases between. Germline CDR1 LGHDT, CDR2 YNNKEL (reference sequence). The CDR3 loop spans 18 amino acids. The CDR3 nucleotides read TGTGCCAGCAGCCAAGCCTACCGCCGCAGGGGGGCTTACAATGAGCAGTTCTTC. Translated, it gives CASSQAYRRRGAYNEQFF.

Many counts were recorded for this clonotype. The chain recombines TRBV5-1 with TRBJ2-7; 8 nucleotides align to TRBD1. The CDR3 extends over 15 amino acids. Trimming removed 3 bases from V and 5 bases from J; junction bases left unmatched: 10. Germline V gene sequence: CDR1 SGHRS, CDR2 YFSETQ. The CDR3 DNA sequence: TGCGCCAGCAGCTGGACACCGACAGGGGTCAACGAGCAGTACTTC. Translating gives CASSWTPTGVNEQYF. The full variable domain, with the rest looked up from reference TRBV5-1 and TRBJ2-7, is KAGVTQTPRYLIKTRGQQVTLSCSPISGHRSVSWYQQTPGQGLQFLFEYFSETQRNKGNFPGRFSGRQFSNSRSEMNVSTLELGDSALYLCASSWTPTGVNEQYFGPGTRLTVT.

This clonotype was found a few times. CDR3 loop: CSAMTGGQPQHF. DNA for the CDR3: TGCAGTGCGATGACAGGGGGTCAGCCCCAGCATTTT. V and J are TRBV20-1 and TRBJ1-5; TRBD1 matches at 9 bases. The CDR3 is 12 residues long. Germline trimming cut 6 bases from V and 6 bases from J; bases unmatched to any gene: 3. Per germline, CDR1 DFQATT and CDR2 SNEGSKA (reference sequence).

This chain joins TRBV3-1 and TRBJ2-3, with TRBD1 matching over 7 bases. With 4 bases clipped from V and 1 base from J, the junction kept 8 bases outside the gene matches. CDR3 size: 16 residues. Germline CDR1 reads LGHDT; CDR2 reads YNNKEL (reference sequence). The CDR3 nucleotides read TGTGCCAGCAGCCTCGCAGGGGGACCCCGCACAGATACGCAGTATTTT. Amino acids: CASSLAGGPRTDTQYF.

The sample holds a few counts of this clonotype. The chain recombines TRBV7-8 with TRBJ2-3, with 9 bases fitting TRBD2. CDR1 is SGHVS, CDR2 FQNEAQ, per germline. CDR3 size: 15 residues. With 6 bases clipped from V and 1 base from J, the junction kept 5 bases outside the gene matches. For the CDR3, the DNA is TGTGCCAGCAGTGTCGTAGCGGGGGGCACAGATACGCAGTATTTT. It codes for CASSVVAGGTDTQYF.

The CDR3 loop is CASSSLAGGRYEQYF. CDR3 DNA sequence: TGTGCCAGCAGCAGCCTAGCGGGAGGAAGGTACGAGCAGTACTTC. The chain carries TRBV5-6 and TRBJ2-7, with TRBD2 matching 11 bases. Germline CDR1 is SGHDT and CDR2 is YYEEEE. V trimming: 4 bases; J trimming: 4 bases; junction bases outside the gene matches: 7. The CDR3 has 15 residues. Based on the CDR3 plus reference TRBV5-6 and TRBJ2-7, the full variable domain is DAGVTQSPTHLIKTRGQQVTLRCSPKSGHDTVSWYQQALGQGPQFIFQYYEEEERQRGNFPDRFSGHQFPNYSSELNVNALLLGDSALYLCASSSLAGGRYEQYFGPGTRLTVT.

This chain links TRBV7-2 with TRBJ2-7; D gene unclear. The CDR3 has 14 residues. V lost 5 bases and J lost 6, with 17 bases in between. Germline values: CDR1 SGHTA, CDR2 FQGNSA. CDR3 loop: CASSPDASFFEQYF. The CDR3 DNA sequence: TGTGCCAGCAGCCCGGATGCAAGTTTCTTCGAGCAGTACTTC.

This clonotype turned up a few times. V and J are TRBV12-3 or TRBV12-4 and TRBJ1-2; no definite D call. The CDR3 extends over 13 amino acids. V lost 6 bases and J lost 3, with 11 bases in between. The CDR3: CASSPSGYYGYTF. The CDR3 region has the DNA TGTGCCAGCAGCCCTTCCGGGTACTATGGCTACACCTTC.

Concerning this clonotype: At one end, the junction sequence differs from germline, possibly due to a read error. The chain employs TRBV15 and TRBJ1-3; D perhaps matches TRBD1 (6 bases). There are 15 residues in the CDR3. The germline V gene has CDR1 LNHNV and CDR2 YYDKDF (reference sequence). CDR3 in DNA: TGTGCCACCAGCCGGCAGGGGCTCACTGGAAACACTATATATTTT. Its protein product is CATSRQGLTGNTIYF.

CDR3 coding DNA: TGCAGCGGGGGGGTGTACACTGAAGCTTTCTTT. As protein: CSGGVYTEAFF. The rearrangement uses TRBV29-1 and TRBJ1-1; D possibly corresponds to TRBD1 (5 bases). The V gene lost 7 bases and the J gene lost 3 bases, with 9 bases spanning the gap. CDR3 length: 11 residues. The germline gives CDR1 SQVTM, CDR2 ANQGSEA. Full variable domain (outside the CDR3, taken from reference TRBV29-1 and TRBJ1-1): SAVISQKPSRDICQRGTSLTIQCQVDSQVTMMFWYRQQPGQSLTLIATANQGSEATYESGFVIDKFPISRPNLTFSTLTVSNMSPEDSSIYLCSGGVYTEAFFGQGTRLTVV.

This chain uses TRBV29-1 with TRBJ1-1; the D gene is possibly TRBD1 (6 bases). The CDR3 is 13 amino acids. Trimming stripped 6 bases from V and 0 bases from J, with 11 bases between. The germline CDR1 and CDR2 sequences are SQVTM and ANQGSEA. The DNA for the CDR3 is TGCAGCGTCCTGACAGGAATGAACACTGAAGCTTTCTTT. Residues: CSVLTGMNTEAFF. Full variable domain (outside the CDR3, taken from reference TRBV29-1 and TRBJ1-1): SAVISQKPSRDICQRGTSLTIQCQVDSQVTMMFWYRQQPGQSLTLIATANQGSEATYESGFVIDKFPISRPNLTFSTLTVSNMSPEDSSIYLCSVLTGMNTEAFFGQGTRLTVV.